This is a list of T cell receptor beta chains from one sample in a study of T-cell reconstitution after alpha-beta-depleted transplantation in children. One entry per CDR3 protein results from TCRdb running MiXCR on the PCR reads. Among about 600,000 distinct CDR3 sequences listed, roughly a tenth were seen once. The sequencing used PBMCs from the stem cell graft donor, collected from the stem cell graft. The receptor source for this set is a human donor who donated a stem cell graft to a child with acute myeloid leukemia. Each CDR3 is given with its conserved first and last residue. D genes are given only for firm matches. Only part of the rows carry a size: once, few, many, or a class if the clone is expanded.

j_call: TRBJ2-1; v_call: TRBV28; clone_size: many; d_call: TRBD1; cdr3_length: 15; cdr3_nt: TGTGCCAGCAGCCCCGGGACAGGGTATAACAATGAGCAGTTCTTC; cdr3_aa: CASSPGTGYNNEQFF
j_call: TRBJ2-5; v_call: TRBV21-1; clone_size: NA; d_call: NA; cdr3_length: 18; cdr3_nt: TGTGCCAGCAGCACTAGACTAGACCCGGAGGAGTCACAAGAGACCCAGTACTTC; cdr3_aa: CASSTRLDPEESQETQYF
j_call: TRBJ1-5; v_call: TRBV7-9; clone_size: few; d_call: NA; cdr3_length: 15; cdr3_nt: TGTGCCAGCAGCTTAGCCGGGTCCAATAATCAGCCCCAGCATTTT; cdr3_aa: CASSLAGSNNQPQHF
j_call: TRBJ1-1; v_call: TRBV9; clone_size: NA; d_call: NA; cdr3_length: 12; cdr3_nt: TGTGCCAGCAGCTTCCCCTCCACTGAAGCTTTCTTT; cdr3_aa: CASSFPSTEAFF
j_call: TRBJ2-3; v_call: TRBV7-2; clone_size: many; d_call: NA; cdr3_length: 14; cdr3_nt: TGTGCCAGCAGCTTAGATAGAGCCACAGATACGCAGTATTTT; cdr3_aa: CASSLDRATDTQYF
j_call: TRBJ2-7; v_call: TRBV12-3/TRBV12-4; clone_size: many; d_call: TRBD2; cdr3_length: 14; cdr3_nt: TGTGCCAGCGGTCTAGCGGAGCCCCCCTACGAGCAGTACTTC; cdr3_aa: CASGLAEPPYEQYF
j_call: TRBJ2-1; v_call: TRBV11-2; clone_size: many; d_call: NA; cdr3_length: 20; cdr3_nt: TGTGCCAGCAGCTTAGGACAGGGGAGAGGCGGGAGGGCCTCCTACAATGAGCAGTTCTTC; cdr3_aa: CASSLGQGRGGRASYNEQFF
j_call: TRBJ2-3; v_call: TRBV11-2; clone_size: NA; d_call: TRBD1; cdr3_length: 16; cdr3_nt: TGTGCCAGCAGCCTAAACCTAGAATTCAGGGGGGATACGCAGTATTTT; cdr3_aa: CASSLNLEFRGDTQYF
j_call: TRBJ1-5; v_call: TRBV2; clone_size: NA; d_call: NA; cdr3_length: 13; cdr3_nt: TGTGCCAGCAGGCTGACAGTTAATCAGCCCCAGCATTTT; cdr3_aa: CASRLTVNQPQHF
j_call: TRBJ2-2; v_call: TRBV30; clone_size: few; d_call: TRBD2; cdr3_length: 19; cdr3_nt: TGTGCCTGGATTAGGGGAGCTAGCGGGAGGGCCTCGGCCACCGGGGAGCTGTTTTTT; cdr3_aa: CAWIRGASGRASATGELFF
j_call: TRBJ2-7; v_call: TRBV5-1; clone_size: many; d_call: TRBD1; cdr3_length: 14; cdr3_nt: TGCGCCAGCAGCTTCACTGGACAGGGCTACGAGCAGTACTTC; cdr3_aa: CASSFTGQGYEQYF
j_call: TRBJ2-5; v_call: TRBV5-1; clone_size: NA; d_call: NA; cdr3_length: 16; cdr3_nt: TGCGCCAGCAGCTCCGGCGGGGCAGGAGCCCTTGGGTCCCAGTACTTC; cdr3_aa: CASSSGGAGALGSQYF
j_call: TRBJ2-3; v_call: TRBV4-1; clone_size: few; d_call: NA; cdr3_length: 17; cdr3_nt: TGCGCCAGCAGCCATCCTCCCCGTGTTACTAGCACAGATACGCAGTATTTT; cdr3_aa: CASSHPPRVTSTDTQYF
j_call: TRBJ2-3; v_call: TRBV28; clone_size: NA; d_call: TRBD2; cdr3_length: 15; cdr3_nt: TGTGCCAGCATCCCAGCGGGAGGGCCTGGGGATACGCAGTATTTT; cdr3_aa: CASIPAGGPGDTQYF
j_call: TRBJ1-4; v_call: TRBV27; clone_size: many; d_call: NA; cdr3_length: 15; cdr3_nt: TGTGCCAGCAGTTTGGGGCTGTCGGCTAATGAAAAACTGTTTTTT; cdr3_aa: CASSLGLSANEKLFF
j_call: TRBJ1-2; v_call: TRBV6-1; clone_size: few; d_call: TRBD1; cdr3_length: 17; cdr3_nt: TGTGCCAGCAGCCCTACCCCCGGACAGGGCAGGTCCTATGGCTACACCTTC; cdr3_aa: CASSPTPGQGRSYGYTF
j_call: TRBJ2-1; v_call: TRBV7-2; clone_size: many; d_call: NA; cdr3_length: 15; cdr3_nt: TGTGCCAGCAGCTTAGCAAAGGGATACTACAATGAGCAGTTCTTC; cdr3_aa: CASSLAKGYYNEQFF
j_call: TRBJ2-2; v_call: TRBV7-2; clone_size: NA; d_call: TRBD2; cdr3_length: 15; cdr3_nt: TGTGCCAGCAGCTTAGATAGCGGGAGGGCCGGGGAGCTGTTTTTT; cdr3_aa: CASSLDSGRAGELFF
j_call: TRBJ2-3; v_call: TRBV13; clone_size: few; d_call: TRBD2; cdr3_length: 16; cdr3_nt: TGTGCCAGCAGCTCCACTAGCGGGGGCTACACAGATACGCAGTATTTT; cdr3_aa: CASSSTSGGYTDTQYF
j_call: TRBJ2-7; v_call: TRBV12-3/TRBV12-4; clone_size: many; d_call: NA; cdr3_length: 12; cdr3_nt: TGTGCCAGCAGTTTCAGACAGCACGAGCAGTACTTC; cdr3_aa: CASSFRQHEQYF
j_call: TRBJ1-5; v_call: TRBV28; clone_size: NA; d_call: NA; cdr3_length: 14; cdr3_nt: TGTGCCAGCAGTACCGGGGGGGCCCATCAGCCCCAGCATTTT; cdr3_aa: CASSTGGAHQPQHF
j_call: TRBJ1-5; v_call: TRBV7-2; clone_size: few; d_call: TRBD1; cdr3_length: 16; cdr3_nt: TGTGCCAGCAGCTTGGGGAATTCAGGGGGCGTTCAGCCCCAGCATTTT; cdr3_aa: CASSLGNSGGVQPQHF
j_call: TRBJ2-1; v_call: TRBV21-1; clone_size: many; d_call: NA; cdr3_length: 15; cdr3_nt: TGTGCCAGCAGCCCCCGGGCTAGCGGGTACAATGAGCAGTTCTTC; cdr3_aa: CASSPRASGYNEQFF
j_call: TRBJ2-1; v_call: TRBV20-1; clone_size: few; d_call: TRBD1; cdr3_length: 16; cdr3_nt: TGCAGTGCTACGACAGGGGGCGTTATCTCCTACAATGAGCAGTTCTTC; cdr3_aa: CSATTGGVISYNEQFF
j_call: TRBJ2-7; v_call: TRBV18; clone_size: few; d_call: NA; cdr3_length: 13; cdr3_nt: TGTGCCAGCTCTCCGGGACTCCACTACGAGCAGTACTTC; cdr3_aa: CASSPGLHYEQYF
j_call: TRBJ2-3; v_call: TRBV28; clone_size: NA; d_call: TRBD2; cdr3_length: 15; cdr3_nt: TGTGCCAGCACCTTAGCGGGAGGATACACAGATACGCAGTATTTT; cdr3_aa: CASTLAGGYTDTQYF
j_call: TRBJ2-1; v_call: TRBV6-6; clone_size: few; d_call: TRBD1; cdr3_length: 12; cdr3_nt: TGTGCCAGCAGCCGGGACAGCGGTGAGCAGTTCTTC; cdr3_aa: CASSRDSGEQFF